This is a list of T cell receptor beta chains from one sample in a study of blood T cell repertoires in COVID-19. Only in-frame clones appear in the TCRdb table, and some are missing; sequencing was by immunoSEQ multiplex PCR. The sample shows 250,000 to 300,000 clones, about 90% of them seen only once. Specimen: peripheral blood. Receptors originate from a woman in her 70s with COVID-19, enrolled during active disease. Both conserved end residues are part of each CDR3. The D gene is left open where the match is weak. A clone size is listed for some rows: how often the clone was seen (once, few, many), or a class if it is expanded.

CDR3nt: TGTGCCAGCAGCCTCCGACAGACCACAGATACGCAGTATTTT
CDR3aa: CASSLRQTTDTQYF
abundance: NA
d_gene: NA
v_gene: TRBV7-8
j_gene: TRBJ2-3

CDR3nt: TGTGCCAGCAGCCAAAGGACTAGCGGATACTTCACAGATACGCAGTATTTT
CDR3aa: CASSQRTSGYFTDTQYF
abundance: NA
d_gene: TRBD2
v_gene: TRBV5-8
j_gene: TRBJ2-3

CDR3nt: TGCAGCGCGAGAGCGGGAGGTTTCACAGATACGCAGTATTTT
CDR3aa: CSARAGGFTDTQYF
abundance: NA
d_gene: TRBD2
v_gene: TRBV29-1
j_gene: TRBJ2-3

CDR3nt: TGTGCCACCAGTGACCTGACAGGAGGCTATGGCTACACCTTC
CDR3aa: CATSDLTGGYGYTF
abundance: NA
d_gene: NA
v_gene: TRBV24-1
j_gene: TRBJ1-2

CDR3nt: TGTGCTAGTGGCGTGACGGGAGGGCCCAATGAGCAGTTCTTC
CDR3aa: CASGVTGGPNEQFF
abundance: once
d_gene: TRBD2
v_gene: TRBV12-5
j_gene: TRBJ2-1

CDR3nt: TGTGCCAGCAGTTCGACAGGAGATAGCAATCAGCCCCAGCATTTT
CDR3aa: CASSSTGDSNQPQHF
abundance: NA
d_gene: NA
v_gene: TRBV2
j_gene: TRBJ1-5

CDR3nt: TGTGCCAGTATCGCGACTAGCGAGACCTACAATGAGCAGTTCTTC
CDR3aa: CASIATSETYNEQFF
abundance: NA
d_gene: TRBD2
v_gene: TRBV19
j_gene: TRBJ2-1

CDR3nt: TGTGCCAGCAGCTTGGACAGGGGGCGCGTTGGAAACACCATATATTTT
CDR3aa: CASSLDRGRVGNTIYF
abundance: NA
d_gene: TRBD1
v_gene: TRBV7-9
j_gene: TRBJ1-3

CDR3nt: TGTGCCAGCAGTGTCTTGAGACTGTACACAGATACGCAGTATTTT
CDR3aa: CASSVLRLYTDTQYF
abundance: NA
d_gene: NA
v_gene: TRBV2
j_gene: TRBJ2-3

CDR3nt: TGTGCCAGTCGCGCGACGGGGTTTGTTTCGACTAATGAAAAACTGTTTTTT
CDR3aa: CASRATGFVSTNEKLFF
abundance: NA
d_gene: NA
v_gene: TRBV19
j_gene: TRBJ1-4

CDR3nt: TGTGCCAGCAGCCAAGGAAGCGGGAAGTGGAGTGAGCAGTTCTTC
CDR3aa: CASSQGSGKWSEQFF
abundance: NA
d_gene: TRBD2
v_gene: TRBV3-1/TRBV3-2
j_gene: TRBJ2-1

CDR3nt: TGTGCCAGCAGCGCGCCCCCCGGGACAGGAAACTACGAGCAGTACTTC
CDR3aa: CASSAPPGTGNYEQYF
abundance: NA
d_gene: TRBD1
v_gene: TRBV9
j_gene: TRBJ2-7

CDR3nt: TGTGCCAGCAGCTTAGAGTCTGAGGTCCCCTACGAGCAGTACTTC
CDR3aa: CASSLESEVPYEQYF
abundance: few
d_gene: NA
v_gene: TRBV11-2
j_gene: TRBJ2-7

CDR3nt: TGTGCCAGTAGTGAGGGGGACTCCTACGAGCAGTACTTC
CDR3aa: CASSEGDSYEQYF
abundance: NA
d_gene: NA
v_gene: TRBV19
j_gene: TRBJ2-7

CDR3nt: TGTGCCAGCAGTCGGTTACCGGGACAGAGAAATCCCAATCAGCCCCAGCATTTT
CDR3aa: CASSRLPGQRNPNQPQHF
abundance: NA
d_gene: TRBD1
v_gene: TRBV6-6
j_gene: TRBJ1-5

CDR3nt: TGTGCCTGGAGTGTATCAGGGCCCCCCTACGAGCAGTACTTC
CDR3aa: CAWSVSGPPYEQYF
abundance: NA
d_gene: NA
v_gene: TRBV30
j_gene: TRBJ2-7

CDR3nt: TGTGCCAGAAGCTGCCGACAGGGTCCCTATAATTCACCCCTCCACTTT
CDR3aa: CARSCRQGPYNSPLHF
abundance: once
d_gene: TRBD1
v_gene: TRBV5-3
j_gene: TRBJ1-6

CDR3nt: TGTGCCACCAGCAGAACCCTCGGACAGGAGGTCACTGAAGCTTTCTTT
CDR3aa: CATSRTLGQEVTEAFF
abundance: NA
d_gene: TRBD1
v_gene: TRBV15
j_gene: TRBJ1-1

CDR3nt: TGTGCCAGCAGTCTCTCCGCGGATTCTGGAAACACCATATATTTT
CDR3aa: CASSLSADSGNTIYF
abundance: NA
d_gene: NA
v_gene: TRBV27
j_gene: TRBJ1-3

CDR3nt: TGTGCCAGCTCATTGGAGGGGAACACTGAAGCTTTCTTT
CDR3aa: CASSLEGNTEAFF
abundance: NA
d_gene: NA
v_gene: TRBV18
j_gene: TRBJ1-1

CDR3nt: TGTGCCAGCAGCTTAGCGGGACAGCCAGAGACCCAGTACTTC
CDR3aa: CASSLAGQPETQYF
abundance: NA
d_gene: TRBD1
v_gene: TRBV7-8
j_gene: TRBJ2-5

CDR3nt: TGTGCCAGCAGCTTACGAGTCGCGAACACCGGGGAGCTGTTTTTT
CDR3aa: CASSLRVANTGELFF
abundance: NA
d_gene: NA
v_gene: TRBV7-9
j_gene: TRBJ2-2

CDR3nt: TGTGCCAGCAGCCTACAGGGGGGTTCCTACGAGCAGTACTTC
CDR3aa: CASSLQGGSYEQYF
abundance: NA
d_gene: TRBD1
v_gene: TRBV7-3
j_gene: TRBJ2-7

CDR3nt: TGCAGCGTGGGGCTGTCTAAATCCCCCCGAGAACAGTACTTC
CDR3aa: CSVGLSKSPREQYF
abundance: NA
d_gene: NA
v_gene: TRBV29-1
j_gene: TRBJ2-7

CDR3nt: TGCGCCAGCAGCTTGGAGCCAGTAGGGACATCCTACGAGCAGTACTTC
CDR3aa: CASSLEPVGTSYEQYF
abundance: NA
d_gene: NA
v_gene: TRBV5-1
j_gene: TRBJ2-7

CDR3nt: TGCGCCAGCAGCTTTGCCGGGACAGGGTCCTACGAGCAGTACTTC
CDR3aa: CASSFAGTGSYEQYF
abundance: NA
d_gene: TRBD1
v_gene: TRBV5-1
j_gene: TRBJ2-7

CDR3nt: TGCGCCAGCAGCTTAGGACAGGTGTTCACTGAAGCTTTCTTT
CDR3aa: CASSLGQVFTEAFF
abundance: NA
d_gene: TRBD1
v_gene: TRBV5-1
j_gene: TRBJ1-1

CDR3nt: TGTGCCAGCTCTTACGGGACAAACAATGAGCAGTTCTTC
CDR3aa: CASSYGTNNEQFF
abundance: NA
d_gene: NA
v_gene: TRBV18
j_gene: TRBJ2-1

CDR3nt: TGTGCCAGCAGCCAAGATCTGGCGGGAAACACAGATACGCAGTATTTT
CDR3aa: CASSQDLAGNTDTQYF
abundance: NA
d_gene: NA
v_gene: TRBV4-2
j_gene: TRBJ2-3

CDR3nt: TGTGCCAGTAGTATGAGCGGGAGGTTTGGGGATGAGCAGTTCTTC
CDR3aa: CASSMSGRFGDEQFF
abundance: NA
d_gene: TRBD2
v_gene: TRBV19
j_gene: TRBJ2-1

CDR3nt: TGTGCCAGCATAAAGGGCAGGGAAAGCAATCAGCCCCAGCATTTT
CDR3aa: CASIKGRESNQPQHF
abundance: NA
d_gene: NA
v_gene: TRBV28
j_gene: TRBJ1-5

CDR3nt: TGTGCCAGCAGCCAAGGAGGGGGCGCAACCACCGGGGAGCTGTTTTTT
CDR3aa: CASSQGGGATTGELFF
abundance: NA
d_gene: TRBD1
v_gene: TRBV3-1/TRBV3-2
j_gene: TRBJ2-2

CDR3nt: TGTGCCAGCTCACCGGTACAGCGGTTTGACTCCTACGAGCAGTACTTC
CDR3aa: CASSPVQRFDSYEQYF
abundance: NA
d_gene: NA
v_gene: TRBV18
j_gene: TRBJ2-7

CDR3nt: TGCGCCAGCAGCCAAGAACCACAGGGCTCCTACGAGCAGTACTTC
CDR3aa: CASSQEPQGSYEQYF
abundance: few
d_gene: NA
v_gene: TRBV4-1
j_gene: TRBJ2-7

CDR3nt: TGTGCCAGCACCCTTAGGGGGGGAGATACAGATACGCAGTATTTT
CDR3aa: CASTLRGGDTDTQYF
abundance: NA
d_gene: NA
v_gene: TRBV6-6
j_gene: TRBJ2-3

CDR3nt: TGTGCCAGCAGCTTAACCGGGATGGAGACCCAGTACTTC
CDR3aa: CASSLTGMETQYF
abundance: NA
d_gene: NA
v_gene: TRBV7-3
j_gene: TRBJ2-5